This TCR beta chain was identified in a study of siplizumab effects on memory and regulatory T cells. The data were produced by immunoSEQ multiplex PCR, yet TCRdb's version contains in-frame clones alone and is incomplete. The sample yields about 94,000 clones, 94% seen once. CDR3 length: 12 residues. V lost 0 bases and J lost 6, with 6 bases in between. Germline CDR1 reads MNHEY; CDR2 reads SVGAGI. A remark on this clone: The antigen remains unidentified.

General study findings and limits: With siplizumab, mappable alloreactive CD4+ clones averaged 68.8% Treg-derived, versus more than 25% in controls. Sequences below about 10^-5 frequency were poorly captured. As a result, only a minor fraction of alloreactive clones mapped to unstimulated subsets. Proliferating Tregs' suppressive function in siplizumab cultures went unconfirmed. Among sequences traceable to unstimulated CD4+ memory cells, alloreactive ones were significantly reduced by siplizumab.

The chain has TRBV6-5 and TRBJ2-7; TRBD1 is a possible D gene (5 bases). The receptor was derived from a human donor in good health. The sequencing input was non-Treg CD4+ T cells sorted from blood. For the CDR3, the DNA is TGTGCCAGCAGTTACTCCCAGGGCGAGCAGTACTTC. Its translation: CASSYSQGEQYF.